These 6 T cell receptor beta chains originate from one sample sequenced in a study of T cells in Graves' hyperthyroidism and ophthalmopathy. Amplified regions were TCR beta CDR3 sequences from RNA transcripts. Using the HTBI primer set, a first-round RT-PCR was run on the TCR CDR3. Via MiXCR, TCRdb re-called the multiplex PCR reads, giving one row per CDR3 protein. The sample records hundreds of thousands of distinct CDR3 sequences, over 15% being singletons. Sequenced sample: blood. These receptors all come from a woman in her 50s with Graves' hyperthyroidism that later progressed to Graves' ophthalmopathy.

This clonotype was detected many times. J is TRBJ2-7 and V is TRBV2, with 8 bases aligning to TRBD2. Germline V CDR1 and CDR2: SNHLY, FYNNEI. CDR3 length: 13 amino acids. The V gene end was trimmed by 6 bases and the J gene end by 3 bases; junction bases not matched to a gene: 4. CDR3 region: CASRGLGGYEQYF. The CDR3, as DNA: TGTGCCAGCAGGGGACTAGGGGGCTACGAGCAGTACTTC.

The chain uses TRBV18 and TRBJ1-1; D may be TRBD1 (5 bases). V gave up 6 bases and J gave up 5 bases, with 13 bases separating them. Germline values: CDR1 KGHSH, CDR2 LQKENI. This CDR3 region has 13 residues. CDR3 residues: CASSWAGDTEAFF. CDR3 nucleotide sequence: TGTGCCAGCTCCTGGGCGGGGGATACTGAAGCTTTCTTT.

As for this clonotype: One end of the junction is discordant with germline, which a read error may explain. The rearrangement links TRBV7-9 to TRBJ2-2, with D uncertain. Germline V CDR1 and CDR2: SEHNR, FQNEAQ (reference sequence). This CDR3 is 15 amino acids long. CDR3 bases: TGTGACAGCAGCTTAGCTCTCCAGAACACCGGGGAGCTGTTTTTT. Translation: CDSSLALQNTGELFF.

This clonotype was detected ten times or more. The J gene is TRBJ2-3, the V gene TRBV11-2; possible D gene TRBD1, 7 bases. The germline V and J ends were trimmed by 7 bases and 7 bases, with 12 bases remaining between them. Germline V gene data show CDR1 as SGHAT and CDR2 as FQNNGV. The CDR3 is 12 residues long. For the CDR3, the DNA is TGTGCCAGCACAGGGGGGCGGAATACGCAGTATTTT. It specifies CASTGGRNTQYF. Full variable domain (outside the CDR3, taken from reference TRBV11-2 and TRBJ2-3): EAGVAQSPRYKIIEKRQSVAFWCNPISGHATLYWYQQILGQGPKLLIQFQNNGVVDDSQLPKDRFSAERLKGVDSTLKIQPAKLEDSAVYLCASTGGRNTQYFGPGTRLTVL.

This clonotype was seen many times. The chain joins TRBV2 to TRBJ1-2; perhaps TRBD1 as D (6 bases). Trimming pared 6 bases from V and 2 bases from J, leaving 10 bases between. Germline lookup yields CDR1 SNHLY and CDR2 FYNNEI. The CDR3 covers 13 residues. This CDR3 reads CASRAGTNYGYTF. CDR3 DNA sequence: TGTGCCAGCAGGGCCGGGACAAACTATGGCTACACCTTC.

This chain connects TRBV11-2 to TRBJ1-2, with 7 bases aligning to TRBD1. Germline loops: CDR1 SGHAT, CDR2 FQNNGV. V dropped 1 base and J dropped 5; count of bases not matched to a gene: 7. This CDR3 region has 15 residues. For the CDR3, the DNA is TGTGCCAGCAGCTTAGGCGGGACAGCTCTTTATGGCTACACCTTC. Translating gives CASSLGGTALYGYTF.